These T cell receptor beta chains were read from a single sample in a study of cytomegalovirus exposure and HLA in healthy donors. This table comes from immunoSEQ multiplex PCR, and its TCRdb copy is limited to in-frame clones, with some not included. The profile shows approximately 93,000 clones, over 60% of them singletons. The specimen was PBMCs. The receptors derive from a male donor in good health and CMV-seropositive. Each CDR3 is given with its conserved first and last residue. The D gene is left open where the match is weak. Clone size is given for some rows only: seen once, a few or many times, or a class if the clone is expanded.

j_call clone_size v_call d_call cdr3_aa cdr3_nt
TRBJ2-2 NA TRBV29-1 TRBD2 CSVEGGRTLGTGELFF TGCAGCGTTGAGGGAGGGAGGACGTTAGGCACCGGGGAGCTGTTTTTT
TRBJ2-7 NA TRBV6-5 NA CASSSLQGRLTYEQYF TGTGCCAGCAGTTCTCTCCAGGGAAGGCTGACATACGAGCAGTACTTC
TRBJ2-5 NA TRBV6-5 NA CASSPPGEQTQYF TGTGCCAGCAGCCCTCCGGGGGAGCAGACCCAGTACTTC
TRBJ1-2 NA TRBV15 NA CATSREGGAYGYTF TGTGCCACCAGCAGAGAAGGGGGGGCCTATGGCTACACCTTC
TRBJ1-6 NA TRBV7-9 NA CASSLEVRNSPLHF TGTGCCAGCAGCTTAGAGGTCAGGAATTCACCCCTCCACTTT
TRBJ2-2 NA TRBV18 TRBD2 CASSPGLANTGELFF TGTGCCAGCTCACCAGGACTAGCTAACACCGGGGAGCTGTTTTTT
TRBJ1-1 NA TRBV6-6 TRBD1 CASSTGTGAEAFF TGTGCCAGCAGTACAGGGACAGGGGCTGAAGCTTTCTTT
TRBJ1-1 few TRBV6-5 NA CASRGLSNTEAFF TGTGCCAGCAGGGGACTATCGAACACTGAAGCTTTCTTT
TRBJ1-1 few TRBV19 NA CASGQMNTEAFF TGTGCCAGCGGACAGATGAACACTGAAGCTTTCTTT
TRBJ2-1 NA TRBV4-1 TRBD1 CASSHLQGARYNEQFF TGCGCCAGCAGCCATCTACAGGGGGCGCGATACAATGAGCAGTTCTTC
TRBJ1-1 NA TRBV21-1 NA CASSKLGNTEAFF TGTGCCAGCAGCAAACTCGGTAACACTGAAGCTTTCTTT
TRBJ1-2 NA TRBV23-1 NA CASRRGPSSLNYGYTF TGCGCCAGCAGGCGAGGGCCTTCCTCACTCAACTATGGCTACACCTTC
TRBJ2-1 NA TRBV5-4 NA CASSLGSGEQFF TGTGCCAGCAGCTTGGGGAGCGGAGAGCAGTTCTTC
TRBJ2-5 NA TRBV15 TRBD2 CATSREPAGGPLGETQYF TGTGCCACCAGCAGAGAGCCAGCGGGGGGCCCCCTGGGCGAGACCCAGTACTTC
TRBJ2-7 NA TRBV18 NA CASSPPNQDYEQYF TGTGCCAGCTCACCACCGAACCAGGACTACGAGCAGTACTTC
TRBJ2-2 NA TRBV6-1 TRBD2 CASNQGGYPTGELFF TGTGCCAGCAATCAGGGAGGGTATCCCACCGGGGAGCTGTTTTTT
TRBJ2-5 NA TRBV10-3 TRBD2 CAISESIAGGQETQYF TGTGCCATCAGTGAGTCGATAGCGGGGGGGCAAGAGACCCAGTACTTC
TRBJ1-4 NA TRBV4-1 TRBD1 CASSLRTGYEKLFF TGCGCCAGCAGCCTTAGGACAGGGTATGAAAAACTGTTTTTT
TRBJ2-3 NA TRBV19 NA CASSMLREMSTDTQYF TGTGCCAGTAGTATGTTGCGTGAAATGAGCACAGATACGCAGTATTTT
TRBJ1-2 NA TRBV5-1 TRBD1 CASSLTEYRGGGYTF TGCGCCAGCAGCTTGACTGAGTACAGGGGTGGAGGCTACACCTTC
TRBJ1-5 NA TRBV29-1 NA CSAVDSSNQPQHF TGCAGCGCCGTAGACAGCTCCAATCAGCCCCAGCATTTT